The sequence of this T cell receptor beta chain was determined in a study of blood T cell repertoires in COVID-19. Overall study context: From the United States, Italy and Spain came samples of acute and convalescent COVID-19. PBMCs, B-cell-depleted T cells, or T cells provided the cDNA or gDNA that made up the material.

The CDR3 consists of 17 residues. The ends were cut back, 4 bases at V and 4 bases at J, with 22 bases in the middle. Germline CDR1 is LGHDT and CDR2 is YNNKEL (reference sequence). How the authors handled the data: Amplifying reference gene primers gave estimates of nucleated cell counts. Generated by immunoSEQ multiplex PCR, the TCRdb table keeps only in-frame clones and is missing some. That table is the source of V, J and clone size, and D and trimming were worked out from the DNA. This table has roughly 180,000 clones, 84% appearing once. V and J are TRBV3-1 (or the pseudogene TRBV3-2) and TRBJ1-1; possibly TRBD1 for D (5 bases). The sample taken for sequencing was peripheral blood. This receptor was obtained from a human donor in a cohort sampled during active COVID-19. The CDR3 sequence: CASSPTKRDGRPTEAFF. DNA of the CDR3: TGTGCCAGCAGCCCGACGAAACGGGACGGGAGACCCACTGAAGCTTTCTTT.